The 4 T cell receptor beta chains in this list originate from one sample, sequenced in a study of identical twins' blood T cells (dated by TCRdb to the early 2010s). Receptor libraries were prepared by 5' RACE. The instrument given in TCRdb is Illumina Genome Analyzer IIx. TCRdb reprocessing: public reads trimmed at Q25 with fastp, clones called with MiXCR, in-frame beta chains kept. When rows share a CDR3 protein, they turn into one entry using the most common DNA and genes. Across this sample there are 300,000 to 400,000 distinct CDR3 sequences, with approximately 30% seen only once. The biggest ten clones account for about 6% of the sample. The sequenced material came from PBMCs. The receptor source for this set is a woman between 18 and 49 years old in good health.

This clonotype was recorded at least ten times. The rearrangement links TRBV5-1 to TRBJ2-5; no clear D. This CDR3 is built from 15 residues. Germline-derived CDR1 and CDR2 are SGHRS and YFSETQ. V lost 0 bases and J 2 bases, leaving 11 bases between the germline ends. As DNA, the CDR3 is TGCGCCAGCAGCTTGGAGGTTGGCACACAAGAGACCCAGTACTTC. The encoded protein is CASSLEVGTQETQYF.

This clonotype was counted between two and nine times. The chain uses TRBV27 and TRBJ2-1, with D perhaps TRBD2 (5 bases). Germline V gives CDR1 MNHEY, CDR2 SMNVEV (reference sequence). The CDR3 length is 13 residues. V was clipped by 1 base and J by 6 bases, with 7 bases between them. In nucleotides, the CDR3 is TGTGCCAGCAGTTTATTCAGCGGCAATGAGCAGTTCTTC. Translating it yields CASSLFSGNEQFF.

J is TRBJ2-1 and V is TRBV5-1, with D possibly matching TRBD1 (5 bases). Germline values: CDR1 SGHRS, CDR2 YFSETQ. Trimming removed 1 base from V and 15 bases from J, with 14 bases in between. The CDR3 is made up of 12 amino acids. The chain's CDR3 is CASSLQGRSPFF. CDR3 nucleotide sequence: TGCGCCAGCAGCTTGCAGGGTCGGTCTCCGTTCTTC.

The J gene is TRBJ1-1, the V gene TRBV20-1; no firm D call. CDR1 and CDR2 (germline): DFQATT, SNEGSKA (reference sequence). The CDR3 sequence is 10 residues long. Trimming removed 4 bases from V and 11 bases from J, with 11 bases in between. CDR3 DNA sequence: TGCAGTGCTACGCTGACAACCGCTTTCTTT. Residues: CSATLTTAFF.